This T cell receptor beta chain appears in the sequencing data of a study of radiotherapy plus CTLA-4 blockade in lung cancer. Assay: immunoSEQ multiplex PCR; the TCRdb copy retains only in-frame clones and omits some. The repertoire includes 45,000 to 55,000 clones, approximately 79% of them detected once, and 3% to 4% sits in the top ten. J gave up 4 bases and V 5 bases, and 12 bases lay outside the gene matches. CDR1 MNHEY and CDR2 SMNVEV come from the germline V gene (reference sequence). The CDR3 extends over 18 amino acids. This clonotype was sampled from a human donor with non-small cell lung cancer who had a partial response to radiotherapy plus ipilimumab. Sequences were derived from peripheral blood, sampled from a patient treated with radiotherapy plus ipilimumab. The rearrangement uses TRBV27 and TRBJ2-1; TRBD2 aligns across 12 bases. As DNA, the CDR3 is TGTGCCAGCAGTCCGCTCGGACTAGCGGGACCCATTTACAATGAGCAGTTCTTC. Protein: CASSPLGLAGPIYNEQFF.